These T cell receptor beta chains were read from a single sample in a study of blood T cell repertoires in COVID-19. The assay was immunoSEQ multiplex PCR, and TCRdb's table has in-frame clones only and misses some. There are fewer than 70,000 clones in the sample; 88% occur only once, and less than 2.5% lies in the top ten. Material for sequencing was peripheral blood. These receptor sequences come from a human donor in a cohort sampled during active COVID-19. CDR3s include the opening cysteine and the closing phenylalanine or tryptophan.

v_gene	j_gene	CDR3aa
TRBV6-6	TRBJ1-1	CASSSPGQGSTEAFF
TRBV3-1/TRBV3-2	TRBJ1-1	CASSLRDRGKAFF
TRBV7-2	TRBJ2-7	CASSLLRVAGYEQYF
TRBV27	TRBJ1-5	CASSPRGFGSNQPQHF
TRBV7-2	TRBJ1-5	CASSLGASSNQPQHF
TRBV28	TRBJ1-1	CASSLPGIQAFF
TRBV7-9	TRBJ1-2	CASSGYSTPKLGYTF
TRBV24-1	TRBJ1-1	CATSGGNTEAFF
TRBV6-5	TRBJ2-7	CASSYSGQLFYEQYF
TRBV10-3	TRBJ2-3	CAISDRVGTDTQYF
TRBV5-1	TRBJ1-1	CASSSMTGNTEAFF
TRBV2	TRBJ2-5	CASRPFPGGAQYF
TRBV5-1	TRBJ1-3	CASSLLGNGNTIYF
TRBV11-2	TRBJ2-7	CASSLVSLTGTGSRQYF
TRBV30	TRBJ2-2	CAWKVGGGGGTGELFF
TRBV6-6	TRBJ2-7	CASSYRDRAYEQYF
TRBV2	TRBJ2-7	CASTLVGQGLYEQYF
TRBV9	TRBJ1-2	CASSATGRGAYGYTF
TRBV28	TRBJ2-7	CATEGTGGKQYF
TRBV9	TRBJ2-7	CASSVMGGPYEQYF
TRBV6-5	TRBJ2-3	CASRKSGGANTQYF
TRBV4-2	TRBJ2-7	CASSQDRTSGYEQYF
TRBV5-1	TRBJ1-3	CASSLVPGTGNTIYF
TRBV28	TRBJ2-3	CASSRPLGQGINTQYF
TRBV5-4	TRBJ1-5	CASSSGPLGSNQPQHF
TRBV3-1/TRBV3-2	TRBJ2-5	CASSRRTSGQETQYF
TRBV7-2	TRBJ2-7	CASSLIGGGTYEQYF
TRBV19	TRBJ1-1	CASTRKGGLGVNTEAFF
TRBV28	TRBJ1-5	CASTPNRGGIGNQPQHF
TRBV6-5	TRBJ1-5	CASSVDGSGILPQHF
TRBV2	TRBJ2-7	CASSVEGQGGSEQYF
TRBV3-1/TRBV3-2	TRBJ2-7	CASSQGWTGSYEQYF
TRBV19	TRBJ2-6	CASKPSGANVLTF
TRBV5-1	TRBJ1-4	CASSGGSNEKLFF
TRBV9	TRBJ1-2	CASSVASSQDRGSYGYTF
TRBV20-1	TRBJ1-1	CSASPSTGWNTEAFF
TRBV10-1	TRBJ2-1	CASSAVTSSYNEQFF
TRBV7-9	TRBJ1-2	CASSPEAGGYTF
TRBV28	TRBJ1-5	CASSPFFRTGNNQPQHF
TRBV28	TRBJ1-1	CASNGQTEAFF
TRBV4-1	TRBJ1-2	CASRWTGRSYGYTF
TRBV27	TRBJ1-5	CASRGTGAYNQPQHF
TRBV18	TRBJ2-1	CASSPGEAYNEQFF
TRBV21-1	TRBJ1-5	CASSKASTLRGQPQHF
TRBV6-6	TRBJ1-5	CASSPAPWGGGNQPQHF
TRBV5-1	TRBJ1-1	CASTWLGEANTEAFF
TRBV5-1	TRBJ2-7	CASSSTGGNYEQYF
TRBV11-3	TRBJ1-1	CASSLDNPTGQNTEAFF
TRBV6-5	TRBJ2-3	CASGLTSGADTQYF
TRBV5-8	TRBJ1-1	CASSPGQGRTEAFF
TRBV3-1/TRBV3-2	TRBJ1-1	CASSQGTGNTEAFF
TRBV19	TRBJ1-2	CASTFRDTSWDYGYTF
TRBV5-1	TRBJ2-1	CASSLAGRNNEQFF
TRBV28	TRBJ1-3	CASSAGGARYSGNTIYF
TRBV6-5	TRBJ1-2	CASSLAGYGYTF
TRBV4-1	TRBJ2-3	CASSQLKGRKDTQYF
TRBV28	TRBJ1-6	CAGSPGGSPLHF
TRBV28	TRBJ2-7	CASLSGKGLSYEQYF